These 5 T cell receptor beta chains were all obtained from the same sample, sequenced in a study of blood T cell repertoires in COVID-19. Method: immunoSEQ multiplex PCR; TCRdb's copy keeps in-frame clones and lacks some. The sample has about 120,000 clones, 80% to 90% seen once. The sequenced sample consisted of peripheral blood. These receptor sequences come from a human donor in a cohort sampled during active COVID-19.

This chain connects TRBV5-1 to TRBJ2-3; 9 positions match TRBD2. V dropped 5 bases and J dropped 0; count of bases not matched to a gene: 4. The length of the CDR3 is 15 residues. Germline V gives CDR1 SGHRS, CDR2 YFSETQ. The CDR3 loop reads CASRGGGASTDTQYF. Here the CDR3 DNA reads TGCGCCAGCAGAGGCGGGGGGGCAAGCACAGATACGCAGTATTTT.

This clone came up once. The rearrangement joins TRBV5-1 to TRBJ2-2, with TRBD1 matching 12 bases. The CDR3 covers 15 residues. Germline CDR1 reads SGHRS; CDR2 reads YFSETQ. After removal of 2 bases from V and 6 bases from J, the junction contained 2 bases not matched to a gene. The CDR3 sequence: CASSFGTGGPGELFF. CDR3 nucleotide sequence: TGCGCCAGCAGCTTCGGGACAGGGGGCCCCGGGGAGCTGTTTTTT. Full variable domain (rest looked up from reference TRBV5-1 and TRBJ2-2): KAGVTQTPRYLIKTRGQQVTLSCSPISGHRSVSWYQQTPGQGLQFLFEYFSETQRNKGNFPGRFSGRQFSNSRSEMNVSTLELGDSALYLCASSFGTGGPGELFFGEGSRLTVL.

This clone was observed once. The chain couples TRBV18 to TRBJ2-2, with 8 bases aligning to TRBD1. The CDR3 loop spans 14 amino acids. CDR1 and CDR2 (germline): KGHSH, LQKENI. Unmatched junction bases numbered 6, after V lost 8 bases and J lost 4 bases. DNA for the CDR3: TGTGCCAGCGGAGGACAGGGCGGCACCGGGGAGCTGTTTTTT. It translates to CASGGQGGTGELFF.

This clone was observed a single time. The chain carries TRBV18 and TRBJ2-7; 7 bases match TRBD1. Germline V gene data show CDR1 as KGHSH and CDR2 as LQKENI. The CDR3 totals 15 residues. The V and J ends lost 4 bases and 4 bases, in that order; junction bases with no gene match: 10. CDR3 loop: CASSRPKGGGYEQYF. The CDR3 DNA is TGTGCCAGCTCACGACCAAAAGGGGGCGGATACGAGCAGTACTTC.

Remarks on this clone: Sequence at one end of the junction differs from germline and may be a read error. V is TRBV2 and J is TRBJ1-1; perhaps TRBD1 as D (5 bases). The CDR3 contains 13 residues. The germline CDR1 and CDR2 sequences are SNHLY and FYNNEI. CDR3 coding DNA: TGTGCCAGCAGAATGGAGGGGAACTCTGAAGCTTTCTTT. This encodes CASRMEGNSEAFF.